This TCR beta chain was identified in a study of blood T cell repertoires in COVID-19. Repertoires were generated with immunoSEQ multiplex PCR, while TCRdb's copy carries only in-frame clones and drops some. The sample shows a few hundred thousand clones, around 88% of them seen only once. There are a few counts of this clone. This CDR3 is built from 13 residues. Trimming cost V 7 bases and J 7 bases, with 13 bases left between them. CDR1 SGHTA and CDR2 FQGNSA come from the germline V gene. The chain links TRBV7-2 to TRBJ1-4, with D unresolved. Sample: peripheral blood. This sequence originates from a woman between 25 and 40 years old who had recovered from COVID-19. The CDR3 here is CASNPSVGEKLFF. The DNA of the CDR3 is TGTGCCAGCAACCCTAGTGTGGGTGAAAAACTGTTTTTT. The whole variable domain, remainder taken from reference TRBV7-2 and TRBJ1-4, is GAGVSQSPSNKVTEKGKDVELRCDPISGHTALYWYRQSLGQGLEFLIYFQGNSAPDKSGLPSDRFSAERTGGSVSTLTIQRTQQEDSAVYLCASNPSVGEKLFFGSGTQLSVL.